This T cell receptor (beta chain) was profiled in a study of sequential checkpoint blockade in melanoma. Study as a whole: Randomization was 1:1 between first-line nivolumab→ipilimumab and ipilimumab→nivolumab. Both treatment sequences were followed by maintenance nivolumab.

This sample's treatment: randomized to nivolumab then ipilimumab (arm A) or the reverse (arm B). From thawed PBMCs, live CD3+CD8+ cells negative for CD19 and CD56 were sorted. This clone turned up a few times. The method was immunoSEQ multiplex PCR; TCRdb's version includes in-frame clones alone and lacks a portion of them. This repertoire shows 12,000 to 15,000 clones, around 70% found once; its top ten account for around 32%. V dropped 3 bases and J dropped 4; count of bases not matched to a gene: 6. The CDR3 spans 15 residues. Germline CDR1 reads SGDLS; CDR2 reads YYNGEE. J is TRBJ2-5 and V is TRBV9; the match to TRBD2 covers 10 bases. The clonotype comes from a human donor with melanoma. The sample here was CD8+ T cells sorted from blood (inferred from file names), taken from a patient given nivolumab and ipilimumab in sequence. The DNA of the CDR3 is TGTGCCAGCAGCGGCAGCGGGGGGGCCGGAGAGACCCAGTACTTC. It translates to CASSGSGGAGETQYF.